This TCR beta chain appears in the sequencing data of a study of T-cell reconstitution after alpha-beta-depleted transplantation in children. Preparation of the TCRbeta library used unique molecular identifiers. TCRdb re-called the PCR reads through MiXCR, storing one row per CDR3 protein. The sample includes about 370,000 distinct CDR3 sequences, approximately 20% of them seen just once. The germline gives CDR1 SQVTM, CDR2 ANQGSEA. The CDR3 sequence is 15 residues long. V trimming: 0 bases; J trimming: 3 bases; junction bases outside the gene matches: 8. This TCR was recovered from a human donor who donated a stem cell graft to a child with acute myeloid leukemia. This sample comprised PBMCs from the stem cell graft donor, obtained from the stem cell graft. This chain uses TRBV29-1 with TRBJ2-7; TRBD2 matches at 7 bases. The CDR3 nucleotides are TGCAGCGTTGAAGATGCGCCGGGGGGTAGCTACGAGCAGTACTTC. Encoded protein: CSVEDAPGGSYEQYF.